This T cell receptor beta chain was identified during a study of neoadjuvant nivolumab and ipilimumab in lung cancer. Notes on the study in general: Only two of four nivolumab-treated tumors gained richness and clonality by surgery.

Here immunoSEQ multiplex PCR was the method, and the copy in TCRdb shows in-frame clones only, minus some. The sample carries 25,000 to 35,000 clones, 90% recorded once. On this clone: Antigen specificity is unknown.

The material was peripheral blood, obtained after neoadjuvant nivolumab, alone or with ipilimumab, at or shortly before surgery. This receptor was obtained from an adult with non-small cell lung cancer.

The CDR3 protein is CSVEGDDTNEQFF. The CDR3 bases are TGCAGCGTTGAAGGGGACGATACCAATGAGCAGTTCTTC. The V gene is TRBV29-1, the J gene TRBJ2-1; D could derive from TRBD1 or TRBD2 (5 bases each). The CDR3 is 13 amino acids. CDR1 SQVTM and CDR2 ANQGSEA come from the germline V gene. The V end lost 1 base, the J end lost 6 bases, and 10 bases lay between the germline ends.